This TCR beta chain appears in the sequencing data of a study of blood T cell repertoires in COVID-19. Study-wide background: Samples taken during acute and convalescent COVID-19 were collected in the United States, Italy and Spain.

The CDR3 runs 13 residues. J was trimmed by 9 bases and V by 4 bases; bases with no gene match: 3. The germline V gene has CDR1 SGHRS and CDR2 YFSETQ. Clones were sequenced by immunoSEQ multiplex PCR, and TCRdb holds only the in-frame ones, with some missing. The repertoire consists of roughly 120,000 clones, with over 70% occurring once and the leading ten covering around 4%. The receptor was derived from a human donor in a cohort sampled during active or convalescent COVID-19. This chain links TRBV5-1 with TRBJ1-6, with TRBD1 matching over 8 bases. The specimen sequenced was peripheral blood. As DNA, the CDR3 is TGCGCCAGCAGCGTCGACAGGGGTTCACCCCTCCACTTT. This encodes CASSVDRGSPLHF.